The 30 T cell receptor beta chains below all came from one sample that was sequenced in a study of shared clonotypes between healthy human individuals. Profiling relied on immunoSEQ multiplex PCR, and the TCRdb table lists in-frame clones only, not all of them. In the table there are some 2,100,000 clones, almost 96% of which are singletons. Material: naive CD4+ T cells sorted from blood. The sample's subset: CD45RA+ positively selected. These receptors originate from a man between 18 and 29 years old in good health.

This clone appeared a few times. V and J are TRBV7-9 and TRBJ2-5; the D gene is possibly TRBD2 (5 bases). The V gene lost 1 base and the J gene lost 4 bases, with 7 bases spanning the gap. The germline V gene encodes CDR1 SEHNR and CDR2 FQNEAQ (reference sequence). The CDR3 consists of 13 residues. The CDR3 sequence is CASSLDEGETQYF. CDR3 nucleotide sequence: TGTGCCAGCAGCTTAGATGAGGGAGAGACCCAGTACTTC.

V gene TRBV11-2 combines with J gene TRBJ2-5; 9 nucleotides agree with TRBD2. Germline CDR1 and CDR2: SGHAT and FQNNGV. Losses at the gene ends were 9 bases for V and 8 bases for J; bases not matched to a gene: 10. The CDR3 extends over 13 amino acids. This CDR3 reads CASGAAGGPTQYF. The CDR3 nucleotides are TGTGCCAGTGGGGCGGCGGGAGGGCCAACCCAGTACTTC.

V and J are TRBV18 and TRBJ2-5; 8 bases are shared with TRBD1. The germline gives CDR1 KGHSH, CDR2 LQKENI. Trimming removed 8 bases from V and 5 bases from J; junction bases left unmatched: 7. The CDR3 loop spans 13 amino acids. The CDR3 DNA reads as TGTGCCAGCCGGGGACAGGTGGTGGAGACCCAGTACTTC. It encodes CASRGQVVETQYF. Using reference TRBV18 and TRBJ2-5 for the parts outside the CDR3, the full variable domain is NAGVMQNPRHLVRRRGQEARLRCSPMKGHSHVYWYRQLPEEGLKFMVYLQKENIIDESGMPKERFSAEFPKEGPSILRIQQVVRGDSAAYFCASRGQVVETQYFGPGTRLLVL.

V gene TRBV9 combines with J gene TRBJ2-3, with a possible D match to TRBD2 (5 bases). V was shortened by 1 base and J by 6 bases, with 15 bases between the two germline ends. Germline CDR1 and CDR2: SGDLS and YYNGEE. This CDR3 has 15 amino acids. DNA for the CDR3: TGTGCCAGCAGCGTAAGAGGCGGGTCGTGGGATACGCAGTATTTT. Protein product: CASSVRGGSWDTQYF.

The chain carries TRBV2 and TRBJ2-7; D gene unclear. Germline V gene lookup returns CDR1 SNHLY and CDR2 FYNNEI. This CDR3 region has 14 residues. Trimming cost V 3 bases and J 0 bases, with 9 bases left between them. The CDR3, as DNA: TGTGCCAGCAGTGACCCAATCAGCTCCTACGAGCAGTACTTC. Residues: CASSDPISSYEQYF.

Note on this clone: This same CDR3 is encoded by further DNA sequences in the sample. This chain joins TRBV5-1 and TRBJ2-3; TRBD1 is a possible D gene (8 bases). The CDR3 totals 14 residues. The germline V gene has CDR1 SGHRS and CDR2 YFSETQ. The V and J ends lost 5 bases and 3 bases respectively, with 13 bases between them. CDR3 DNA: TGCGCCAGCAGTATACAGGGGGGGACAGATACGCAGTATTTT. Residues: CASSIQGGTDTQYF.

This CDR3 reads CASSYSGGTTGELFF. In DNA form, the CDR3 reads TGTGCCAGCAGTTACTCGGGGGGAACAACCGGGGAGCTGTTTTTT. This chain links TRBV6-6 with TRBJ2-2; tentative D call: TRBD2 (6 bases). The CDR3 spans 15 residues. Germline values: CDR1 MNHNY, CDR2 SVGAGI (reference sequence). The ends were cut back, 0 bases at V and 5 bases at J, with 10 bases in the middle.

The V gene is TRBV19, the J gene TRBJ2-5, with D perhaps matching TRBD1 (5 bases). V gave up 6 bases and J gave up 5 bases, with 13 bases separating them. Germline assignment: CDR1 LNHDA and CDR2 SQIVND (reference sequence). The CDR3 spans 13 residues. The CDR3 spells CASSKPPGETQYF. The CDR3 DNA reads TGTGCCAGTAGCAAACCTCCAGGGGAGACCCAGTACTTC. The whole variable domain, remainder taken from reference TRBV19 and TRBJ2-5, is DGGITQSPKYLFRKEGQNVTLSCEQNLNHDAMYWYRQDPGQGLRLIYYSQIVNDFQKGDIAEGYSVSREKKESFPLTVTSAQKNPTAFYLCASSKPPGETQYFGPGTRLLVL.

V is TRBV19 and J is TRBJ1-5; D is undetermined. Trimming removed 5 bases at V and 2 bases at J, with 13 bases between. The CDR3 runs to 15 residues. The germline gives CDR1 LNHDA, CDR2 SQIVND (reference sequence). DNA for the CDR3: TGTGCCAGTAGTCGAGGGCAGGCGGGCAATCAGCCCCAGCATTTT. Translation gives CASSRGQAGNQPQHF.

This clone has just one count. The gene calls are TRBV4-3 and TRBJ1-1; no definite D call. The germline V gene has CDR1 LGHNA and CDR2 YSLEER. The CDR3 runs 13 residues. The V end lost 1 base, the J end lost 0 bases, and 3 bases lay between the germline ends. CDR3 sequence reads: CASSQVLNTEAFF. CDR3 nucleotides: TGCGCCAGCAGCCAAGTTTTGAACACTGAAGCTTTCTTT.

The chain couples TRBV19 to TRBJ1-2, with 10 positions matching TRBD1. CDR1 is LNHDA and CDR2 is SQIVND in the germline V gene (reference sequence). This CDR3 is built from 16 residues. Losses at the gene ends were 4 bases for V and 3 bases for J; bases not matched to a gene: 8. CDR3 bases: TGTGCCAGTAGTACGGCCGGGACAGGGGAACACTATGGCTACACCTTC. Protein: CASSTAGTGEHYGYTF.

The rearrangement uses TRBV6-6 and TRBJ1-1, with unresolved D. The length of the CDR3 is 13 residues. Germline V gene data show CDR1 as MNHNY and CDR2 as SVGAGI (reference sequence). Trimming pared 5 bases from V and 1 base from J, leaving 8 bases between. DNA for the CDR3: TGTGCCAGCAGTCTGTTGGAGAACACTGAAGCTTTCTTT. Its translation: CASSLLENTEAFF.

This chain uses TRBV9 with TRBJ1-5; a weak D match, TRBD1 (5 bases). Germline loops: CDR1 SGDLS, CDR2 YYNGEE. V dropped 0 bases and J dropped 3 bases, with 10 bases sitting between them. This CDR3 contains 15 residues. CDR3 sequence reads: CASSVDSGSNQPQHF. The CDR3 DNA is TGTGCCAGCAGCGTAGATTCAGGGTCCAATCAGCCCCAGCATTTT.

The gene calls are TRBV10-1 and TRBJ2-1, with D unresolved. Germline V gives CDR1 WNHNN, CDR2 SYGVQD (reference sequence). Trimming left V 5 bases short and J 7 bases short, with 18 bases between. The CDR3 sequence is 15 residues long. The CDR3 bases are TGCGCCAGCAGTACAGACATTCGAAAAGGGAATGAGCAGTTCTTC. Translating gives CASSTDIRKGNEQFF.

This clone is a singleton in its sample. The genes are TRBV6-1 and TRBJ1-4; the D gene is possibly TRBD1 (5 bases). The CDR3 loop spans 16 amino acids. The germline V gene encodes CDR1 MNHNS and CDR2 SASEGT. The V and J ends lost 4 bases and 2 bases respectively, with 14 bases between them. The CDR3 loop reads CASSVSPGMTNEKLFF. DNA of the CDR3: TGTGCCAGCAGTGTAAGTCCAGGGATGACTAATGAAAAACTGTTTTTT.

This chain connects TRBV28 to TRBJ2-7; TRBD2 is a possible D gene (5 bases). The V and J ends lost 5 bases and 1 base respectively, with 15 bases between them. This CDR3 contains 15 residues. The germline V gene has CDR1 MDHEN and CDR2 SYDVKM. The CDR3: CASSPQSRGSYEQYF. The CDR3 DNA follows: TGTGCCAGCAGTCCCCAGTCCCGGGGTTCCTACGAGCAGTACTTC.

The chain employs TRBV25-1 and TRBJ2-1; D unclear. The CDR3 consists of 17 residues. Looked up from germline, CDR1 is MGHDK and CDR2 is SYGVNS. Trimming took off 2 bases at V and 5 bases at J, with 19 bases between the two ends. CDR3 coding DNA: TGTGCCAGCAGTGAAGGCCACACCTTGCGGAACCACAATGAGCAGTTCTTC. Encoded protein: CASSEGHTLRNHNEQFF.

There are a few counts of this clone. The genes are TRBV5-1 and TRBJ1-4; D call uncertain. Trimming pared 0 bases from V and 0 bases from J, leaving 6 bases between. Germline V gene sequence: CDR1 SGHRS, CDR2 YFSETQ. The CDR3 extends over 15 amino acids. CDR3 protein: CASSLDAATNEKLFF. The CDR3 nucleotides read TGCGCCAGCAGCTTGGATGCAGCAACTAATGAAAAACTGTTTTTT.

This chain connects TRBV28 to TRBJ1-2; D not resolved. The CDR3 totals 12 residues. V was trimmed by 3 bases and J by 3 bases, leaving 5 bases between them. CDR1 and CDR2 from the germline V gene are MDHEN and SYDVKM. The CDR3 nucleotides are TGTGCCAGCAGTTTGATGGACTATGGCTACACCTTC. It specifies CASSLMDYGYTF.

DNA of the CDR3: TGTGCCTGGAGCGAACTGACAGGGGGCAATCAGCCCCAGCATTTT. This gives the protein CAWSELTGGNQPQHF. This chain uses TRBV30 with TRBJ1-5; 8 bases match TRBD1. In germline, CDR1 is GTSNPN, CDR2 SVGIG (reference sequence). The CDR3 spans 15 residues. Unmatched junction bases numbered 6, after V lost 3 bases and J lost 2 bases.

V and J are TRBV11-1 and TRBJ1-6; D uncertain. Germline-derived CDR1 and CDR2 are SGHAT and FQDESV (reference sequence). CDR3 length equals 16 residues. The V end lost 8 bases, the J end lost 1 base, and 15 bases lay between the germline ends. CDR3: CASRTHVGSYNSPLHF. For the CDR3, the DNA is TGTGCCAGCCGTACACACGTAGGATCCTATAATTCACCCCTCCACTTT.

The CDR3 loop is CASSHKSGQGGSNQPQHF. In DNA form, the CDR3 reads TGCGCCAGCAGCCATAAGTCTGGGCAGGGAGGGAGCAATCAGCCCCAGCATTTT. This sequence joins TRBV4-1 and TRBJ1-5, with D maybe TRBD1 (5 bases). This CDR3 contains 18 residues. From germline, CDR1 is MGHRA and CDR2 YSYEKL. The V end was cut by 3 bases, the J end by 1 base, with 19 bases between.

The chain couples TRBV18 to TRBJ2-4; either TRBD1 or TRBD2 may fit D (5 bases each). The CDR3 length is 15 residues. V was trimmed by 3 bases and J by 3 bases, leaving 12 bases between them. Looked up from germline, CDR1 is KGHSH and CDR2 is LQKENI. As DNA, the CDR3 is TGTGCCAGCTCACCCGGGGCCGTTGTCAAAAACATTCAGTACTTC. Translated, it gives CASSPGAVVKNIQYF.

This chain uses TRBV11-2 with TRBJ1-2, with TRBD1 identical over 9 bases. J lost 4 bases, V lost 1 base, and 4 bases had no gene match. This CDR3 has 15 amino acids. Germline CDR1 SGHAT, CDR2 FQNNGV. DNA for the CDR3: TGTGCCAGCAGCTTAGGGGGACAGGGTCCCTATGGCTACACCTTC. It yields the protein CASSLGGQGPYGYTF.

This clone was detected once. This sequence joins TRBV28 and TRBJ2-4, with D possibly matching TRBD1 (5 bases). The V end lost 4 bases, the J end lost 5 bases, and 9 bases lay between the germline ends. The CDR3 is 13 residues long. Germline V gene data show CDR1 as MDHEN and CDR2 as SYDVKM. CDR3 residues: CASSYGRENIQYF. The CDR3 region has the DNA TGTGCCAGCAGTTACGGCAGGGAAAACATTCAGTACTTC. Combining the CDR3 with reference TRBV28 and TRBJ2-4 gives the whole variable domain DVKVTQSSRYLVKRTGEKVFLECVQDMDHENMFWYRQDPGLGLRLIYFSYDVKMKEKGDIPEGYSVSREKKERFSLILESASTNQTSMYLCASSYGRENIQYFGAGTRLSVL.

The DNA for the CDR3 is TGTGCCAGCAGCCGAGGAACAGGGGTCACAGATACGCAGTATTTT. Its protein product is CASSRGTGVTDTQYF. This chain joins TRBV7-9 and TRBJ2-3, with TRBD1 matching 7 bases. The germline V gene has CDR1 SEHNR and CDR2 FQNEAQ (reference sequence). The CDR3 is 15 residues long. Losses at the gene ends were 5 bases for V and 2 bases for J; bases not matched to a gene: 7.

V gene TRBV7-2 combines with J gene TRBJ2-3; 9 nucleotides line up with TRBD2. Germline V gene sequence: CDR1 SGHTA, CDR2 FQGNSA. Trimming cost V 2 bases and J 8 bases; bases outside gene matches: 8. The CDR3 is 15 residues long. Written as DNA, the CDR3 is TGTGCCAGCAGCTTATCTAGCGGGGACAAGTTTACGCAGTATTTT. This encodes CASSLSSGDKFTQYF.

CDR3 residues: CASSLEQPHTDTQYF. In DNA, the CDR3 is TGTGCCAGCAGTTTAGAACAGCCCCACACAGATACGCAGTATTTT. The V gene is TRBV27, the J gene TRBJ2-3; D is unclear. Between the trimmed V and J ends, which lost 2 bases and 2 bases, there was a span of 11 bases. Germline CDR1 reads MNHEY; CDR2 reads SMNVEV (reference sequence). This CDR3 comprises 15 residues.

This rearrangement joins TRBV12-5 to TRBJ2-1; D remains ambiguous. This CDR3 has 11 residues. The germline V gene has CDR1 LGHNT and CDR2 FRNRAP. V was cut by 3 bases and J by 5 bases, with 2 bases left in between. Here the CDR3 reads CASGLDNEQFF. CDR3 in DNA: TGTGCTAGTGGTTTAGACAATGAGCAGTTCTTC. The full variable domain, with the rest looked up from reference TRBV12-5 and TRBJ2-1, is DARVTQTPRHKVTEMGQEVTMRCQPILGHNTVFWYRQTMMQGLELLAYFRNRAPLDDSGMPKDRFSAEMPDATLATLKIQPSEPRDSAVYFCASGLDNEQFFGPGTRLTVL.

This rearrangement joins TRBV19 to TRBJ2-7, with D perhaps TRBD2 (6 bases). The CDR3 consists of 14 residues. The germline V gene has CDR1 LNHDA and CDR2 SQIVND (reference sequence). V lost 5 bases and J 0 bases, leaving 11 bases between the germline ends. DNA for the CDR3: TGTGCCAGTAGTGTGGGGGGTACCTCCTACGAGCAGTACTTC. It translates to CASSVGGTSYEQYF.